Listed here are 25 T cell receptor beta chains from one sample, sequenced in a study of blood T cell repertoires in COVID-19. Clones were sequenced by immunoSEQ multiplex PCR, and TCRdb holds only the in-frame ones, with some missing. The table includes 150,000 to 180,000 clones, about 90% detected once. What was sequenced was peripheral blood. Source of these receptors: a man between 45 and 60 years old with acute or convalescent COVID-19.

Of note for this clone: Other DNA sequences in the same sample also yield this CDR3. J is TRBJ1-5 and V is TRBV7-8; D gene uncertain. Per germline, CDR1 SGHVS and CDR2 FQNEAQ. The CDR3 sequence is 13 residues long. The V end lost 1 base, the J end lost 5 bases, and 6 bases lay between the germline ends. CDR3 sequence (DNA): TGTGCCAGCAGCTTAGGCCCGGATCAGCCCCAGCATTTT. The encoded protein is CASSLGPDQPQHF.

This clone was seen only once. The V call is TRBV18, the J call TRBJ2-7; D gene uncertain. The CDR3 runs 16 residues. The germline gives CDR1 KGHSH, CDR2 LQKENI. Trimming took off 2 bases at V and 3 bases at J, with 17 bases between the two ends. The CDR3 coding sequence is TGTGCCAGCTCACCAAAGGTCGACTCCCGCGGCTACGAGCAGTACTTC. Amino acids: CASSPKVDSRGYEQYF.

The chain couples TRBV10-1 to TRBJ1-5, with 7 bases matching TRBD1. CDR1 and CDR2 (germline): WNHNN, SYGVQD (reference sequence). Trimming cost V 6 bases and J 7 bases; bases outside gene matches: 6. The CDR3 extends over 13 amino acids. The CDR3 DNA reads as TGCGCCAGCAGCGACAGGGCCGGGCAGCCCCAGCATTTT. Amino acids: CASSDRAGQPQHF.

This sequence joins TRBV18 and TRBJ1-5; D gene ambiguous. The CDR3 covers 15 residues. CDR1 and CDR2 (germline): KGHSH, LQKENI. V was pared by 2 bases and J by 4 bases, with 12 bases between. For the CDR3, the DNA is TGTGCCAGCTCACCAGGACTCGGGGTTAATCAGCCCCAGCATTTT. As protein: CASSPGLGVNQPQHF. Full variable domain (outside the CDR3, taken from reference TRBV18 and TRBJ1-5): NAGVMQNPRHLVRRRGQEARLRCSPMKGHSHVYWYRQLPEEGLKFMVYLQKENIIDESGMPKERFSAEFPKEGPSILRIQQVVRGDSAAYFCASSPGLGVNQPQHFGDGTRLSIL.

The V call is TRBV7-9, the J call TRBJ1-2, with a tentative D call TRBD1 (6 bases). The ends were cut back, 4 bases at V and 5 bases at J, with 20 bases in the middle. Germline CDR1 and CDR2: SEHNR and FQNEAQ (reference sequence). The CDR3 is 16 residues long. The CDR3 DNA reads TGTGCCAGCAGCTACCCGACCCGGGGGGGCCGATATGGCTACACCTTC. Its translation: CASSYPTRGGRYGYTF.

This chain links TRBV7-9 with TRBJ2-3, with D tentatively TRBD1 (6 bases). CDR3 length: 13 residues. In germline, CDR1 is SEHNR, CDR2 FQNEAQ (reference sequence). Trimming took 5 bases from V and 6 from J, leaving 12 bases between them. This CDR3 is CASSSTGFDTQYF. CDR3 bases: TGTGCCAGCAGCAGCACAGGGTTCGATACGCAGTATTTT.

The chain has TRBV9 and TRBJ2-2; 8 positions agree with TRBD1. The V and J ends lost 1 base and 3 bases, in that order; junction bases with no gene match: 2. The CDR3 is made up of 15 amino acids. In germline, CDR1 is SGDLS, CDR2 YYNGEE. The CDR3 loop reads CASSVWTGYTGELFF. The CDR3 region has the DNA TGTGCCAGCAGCGTATGGACAGGGTACACCGGGGAGCTGTTTTTT.

The genes are TRBV4-1 and TRBJ2-1; D not resolved. From germline, CDR1 is MGHRA and CDR2 YSYEKL. The CDR3 contains 13 residues. V gave up 2 bases and J gave up 10 bases, with 12 bases separating them. The CDR3 nucleotides read TGCGCCAGCAGCCAATTCAGAAATACGGAGCAGTTCTTC. Translated, it gives CASSQFRNTEQFF.

The chain has TRBV2 and TRBJ2-1, with D tentatively TRBD1 (5 bases). Deletions cut 8 bases from V and 4 bases from J, with 12 bases between. CDR3 size: 13 residues. Per the germline V gene, CDR1 is SNHLY and CDR2 is FYNNEI. The CDR3 protein is CASVGQVYNEQFF. CDR3 sequence (DNA): TGTGCCAGCGTGGGGCAGGTTTACAATGAGCAGTTCTTC.

The rearrangement uses TRBV6-5 and TRBJ1-5; 8 bases match TRBD1. Per the germline V gene, CDR1 is MNHEY and CDR2 is SVGAGI. The V and J ends lost 8 bases and 3 bases, in that order; junction bases with no gene match: 3. The CDR3 loop spans 13 amino acids. The CDR3 DNA is TGTGCCAGCCAGGACAGGGACAATCAGCCCCAGCATTTT. Its translation: CASQDRDNQPQHF.

This chain joins TRBV27 and TRBJ2-7, with 11 bases aligning to TRBD1. The CDR3 is made up of 16 amino acids. J lost 2 bases, V lost 4 bases, and 7 bases had no gene match. Germline V CDR1 and CDR2: MNHEY, SMNVEV (reference sequence). CDR3 region: CASSWGWGQGAYEQYF. In nucleotides, the CDR3 is TGTGCCAGCAGTTGGGGCTGGGGACAGGGGGCCTACGAGCAGTACTTC.

The CDR3 nucleotides are TGTGCCTGGGCGGCAGGGGACCCCTCACCCCTCCACTTT. This encodes CAWAAGDPSPLHF. The J gene is TRBJ1-6, the V gene TRBV30; D is possibly TRBD1 (6 bases). Germline-derived CDR1 and CDR2 are GTSNPN and SVGIG (reference sequence). V was clipped by 5 bases and J by 10 bases, with 15 bases between them. The CDR3 has 13 residues.

The chain is built from TRBV6-5 and TRBJ1-4, with 8 bases lining up with TRBD1. The CDR3 contains 15 residues. Trimming removed 5 bases from V and 8 bases from J; junction bases left unmatched: 10. Germline assignment: CDR1 MNHEY and CDR2 SVGAGI. CDR3 in amino acids: CASSPWTGLIEKLFF. In nucleotides, the CDR3 is TGTGCCAGCAGTCCCTGGACAGGGCTTATCGAAAAACTGTTTTTT.

The J gene is TRBJ2-1, the V gene TRBV24-1, with a tentative D call TRBD1 (5 bases). Germline V gene sequence: CDR1 KGHDR, CDR2 SFDVKD. The CDR3 is 15 residues long. Trimming took 3 bases from V and 3 from J, leaving 11 bases between them. CDR3 DNA sequence: TGTGCCACCAGTGATGCCCAGGGATACTACAATGAGCAGTTCTTC. Protein product: CATSDAQGYYNEQFF.

In DNA form, the CDR3 reads TGTGCCAGCAGCTTAACCTCGGGAGAAGGAGGAGAGCAGTTCTTC. This codes for CASSLTSGEGGEQFF. The gene calls are TRBV7-3 and TRBJ2-1; TRBD2 might be the D (6 bases). CDR1 is SGHTA and CDR2 is FQGTGA in the germline V gene. V lost 0 bases to trimming and J lost 10 bases, with 16 bases between them. This CDR3 spans 15 amino acids.

This clone was seen more than once but under ten times. This chain uses TRBV4-3 with TRBJ1-5; D is unresolved. The length of the CDR3 is 13 residues. The germline V gene has CDR1 LGHNA and CDR2 YSLEER. V shed 2 bases and J shed 4 bases, with 6 bases lying between them. CDR3 nucleotide sequence: TGCGCCAGCAGCCAAATACTAAATCAGCCCCAGCATTTT. Its protein product is CASSQILNQPQHF.

This chain connects TRBV6-2 or TRBV6-3 to TRBJ2-2; TRBD1 aligns across 9 bases. Germline V gene lookup returns CDR1 MNHEY and CDR2 SVGEGT. Germline trimming cut 6 bases from V and 2 bases from J; bases unmatched to any gene: 10. The CDR3 has 17 residues. In nucleotides, the CDR3 is TGTGCCAGCAGCCCACAGACAGGGGGAATTAACACCGGGGAGCTGTTTTTT. It translates to CASSPQTGGINTGELFF.

The rearrangement joins TRBV19 to TRBJ2-3, with TRBD2 matching 7 bases. The germline V gene has CDR1 LNHDA and CDR2 SQIVND (reference sequence). The CDR3 is 16 amino acids. Unmatched junction bases numbered 14, after V lost 5 bases and J lost 6 bases. This chain's CDR3 is CASSWGGMVTSDTQYF. CDR3 coding DNA: TGTGCCAGTAGTTGGGGTGGTATGGTGACTAGCGATACGCAGTATTTT. Full variable domain (missing parts from reference TRBV19 and TRBJ2-3): DGGITQSPKYLFRKEGQNVTLSCEQNLNHDAMYWYRQDPGQGLRLIYYSQIVNDFQKGDIAEGYSVSREKKESFPLTVTSAQKNPTAFYLCASSWGGMVTSDTQYFGPGTRLTVL.

V gene TRBV2 combines with J gene TRBJ2-7; 7 bases match TRBD1. The CDR3 has 14 amino acids. The germline V gene encodes CDR1 SNHLY and CDR2 FYNNEI. With V trimmed by 3 bases and J by 0 bases, 2 bases remained unmatched. The CDR3 sequence: CASSDWTGSYEQYV. DNA for the CDR3: TGTGCCAGCAGTGACTGGACAGGCTCCTACGAGCAGTACGTC.

The rearrangement links TRBV24-1 to TRBJ1-3; D remains ambiguous. The ends were cut back, 9 bases at V and 0 bases at J, with 8 bases in the middle. This CDR3 has 13 residues. The germline V gene encodes CDR1 KGHDR and CDR2 SFDVKD. The CDR3 nucleotides are TGTGCCACCGAGGGCACCTCTGGAAACACCATATATTTT. This encodes CATEGTSGNTIYF.

This rearrangement joins TRBV14 to TRBJ2-5; no clear D. Germline V gene lookup returns CDR1 SGHDN and CDR2 FVKESK. The germline V and J ends were trimmed by 1 base and 7 bases, with 10 bases remaining between them. The CDR3 consists of 13 residues. The CDR3, as DNA: TGTGCCAGCAGCCAAGGGGCCCGTGGGACCCAGTACTTC. Translating gives CASSQGARGTQYF. The variable domain in full, with the rest retrieved from reference TRBV14 and TRBJ2-5, is EAGVTQFPSHSVIEKGQTVTLRCDPISGHDNLYWYRRVMGKEIKFLLHFVKESKQDESGMPNNRFLAERTGGTYSTLKVQPAELEDSGVYFCASSQGARGTQYFGPGTRLLVL.

This clone was seen a single time. This chain uses TRBV18 with TRBJ2-5; 9 bases line up with TRBD1. CDR1 and CDR2 (germline): KGHSH, LQKENI. The CDR3 loop spans 17 amino acids. Trimming at V came to 6 bases and at J to 1 base, leaving 12 bases not matched to a gene. The chain's CDR3 is CASSQFRDRVTQETQYF. CDR3 nucleotides: TGTGCCAGCTCTCAGTTCCGGGACAGGGTTACCCAAGAGACCCAGTACTTC.

This clone was detected only a few times. V gene TRBV5-1 combines with J gene TRBJ2-1; TRBD2 agrees at 12 bases. The CDR3 contains 20 residues. Germline-derived CDR1 and CDR2 are SGHRS and YFSETQ. Trimming at V came to 2 bases and at J to 6 bases, leaving 18 bases not matched to a gene. CDR3 protein: CASSLRTSGIVGGGRNEQFF. CDR3 nucleotides: TGCGCCAGCAGCTTACGGACTAGCGGGATCGTGGGCGGTGGTCGCAATGAGCAGTTCTTC.

The V gene is TRBV4-1, the J gene TRBJ2-7; TRBD1 agrees at 11 bases. J was trimmed by 6 bases and V by 1 base; bases with no gene match: 5. CDR1 MGHRA and CDR2 YSYEKL come from the germline V gene. CDR3 length: 15 residues. Here the CDR3 DNA reads TGCGCCAGCAGCCAAGCCGGGACAGGGGGTTTCGAGCAGTACTTC. As protein: CASSQAGTGGFEQYF.

V usage is TRBV20-1 and J usage is TRBJ2-1, with 7 bases matching TRBD2. Germline V CDR1 and CDR2: DFQATT, SNEGSKA (reference sequence). The CDR3 loop spans 14 amino acids. V was clipped by 3 bases and J by 1 base; unmatched bases: 3. As DNA, the CDR3 is TGCAGTGCTAGTACCGGGAGGTCCTACAATGAGCAGTTCTTC. Residues: CSASTGRSYNEQFF.